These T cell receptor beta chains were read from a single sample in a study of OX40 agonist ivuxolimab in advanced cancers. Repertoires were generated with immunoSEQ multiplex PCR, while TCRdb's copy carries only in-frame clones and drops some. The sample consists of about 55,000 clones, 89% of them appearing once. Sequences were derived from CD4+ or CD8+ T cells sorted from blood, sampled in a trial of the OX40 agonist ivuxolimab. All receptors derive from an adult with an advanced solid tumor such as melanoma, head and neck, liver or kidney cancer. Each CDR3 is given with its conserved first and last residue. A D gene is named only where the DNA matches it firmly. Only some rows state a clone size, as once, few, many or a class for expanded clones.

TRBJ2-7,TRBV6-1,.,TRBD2,TGTGCCAGCAGTGAACTAGCGGATACCTACGAGCAGTACTTC,CASSELADTYEQYF
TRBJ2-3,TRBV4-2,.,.,TGTGCCAGCAACTCCGGACAGATTTACACAGATACGCAGTATTTT,CASNSGQIYTDTQYF
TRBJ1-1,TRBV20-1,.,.,TGCAGTGCCTTGGGGAACACTGAAGCTTTCTTT,CSALGNTEAFF
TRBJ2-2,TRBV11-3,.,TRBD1,TGTGCCAGCAGCTTAGATGCAGGGACAGGGACCGGGGAGCTGTTTTTT,CASSLDAGTGTGELFF
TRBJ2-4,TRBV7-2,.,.,TGTGCCAGCAGCACCCCGAGCGGGCTAGCCAAAAACATTCAGTACTTC,CASSTPSGLAKNIQYF
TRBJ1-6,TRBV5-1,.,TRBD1,TGCGCCAGCAGCCACCGGGACAGTCCCGGGAATTCACCCCTCCACTTT,CASSHRDSPGNSPLHF
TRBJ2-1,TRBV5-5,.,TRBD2,TGTGCCAGCAGCACGACTAGCGGGTGGAAGGGTGAGCAGTTCTTC,CASSTTSGWKGEQFF
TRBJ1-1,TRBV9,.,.,TGTGCCAGCAGCGTAGATTTGAACACTGAAGCTTTCTTT,CASSVDLNTEAFF
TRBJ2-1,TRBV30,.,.,TGTGCCTGGAGTAGGGAGTTGGGAAATGAGCAGTTCTTC,CAWSRELGNEQFF
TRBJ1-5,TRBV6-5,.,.,TGTGCCAGCGCTACAGGAGATCAGCCCCAGCATTTT,CASATGDQPQHF
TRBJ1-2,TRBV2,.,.,TGTGCCAGCAGTAGGGACTTCTTGCTCGCGGGCTACACCTTC,CASSRDFLLAGYTF
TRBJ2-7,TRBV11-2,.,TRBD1,TGTGCCAGCAGCTGGGACAGCTCCTACGAGCAGTACTTC,CASSWDSSYEQYF
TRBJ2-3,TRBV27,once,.,TGTGCCAGCGGTTCTCGGATAGCGGACACAGATACGCAGTATTTT,CASGSRIADTDTQYF
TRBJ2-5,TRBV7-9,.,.,TGTGCCAGCGGAGAAGGGGCGTCACCTCAAGAGACCCAGTACTTC,CASGEGASPQETQYF
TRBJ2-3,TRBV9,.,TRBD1,TGTGCCAGCAGCCTTCCGCGCGAGGGGACAGGGTACACAGATACGCAGTATTTT,CASSLPREGTGYTDTQYF
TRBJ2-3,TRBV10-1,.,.,TGCGCCAGCAGTGAGTCGAAAGGGGACCTGCCCACAGATACGCAGTATTTT,CASSESKGDLPTDTQYF